This is a list of T cell receptor gamma chains from one sample in a study of Vδ1+ human thymocytes. TCRdb reprocessed the multiplex PCR reads using CATT. The sample has some 22,000 gamma-chain clones, roughly 13% seen once. Sequences were obtained from Vdelta1+ gamma-delta thymocytes from the thymus. The source of these receptors is a child under two years old who had congenital heart surgery. The CDR3 runs from the conserved cysteine through the conserved F or W. The size of a clone is reported for some rows only, either as once, few or many, or as a class for expanded clones.

v_call: TRGV8; cdr3_length: 11; clone_size: few; j_call: TRGJ1/TRGJ2; cdr3_aa: CATWDKVGKLF; cdr3_nt: TGTGCCACCTGGGATAAAGTAGGGAAACTCTTT
v_call: TRGV4; cdr3_length: 13; clone_size: few; j_call: TRGJ1/TRGJ2; cdr3_aa: CATWDGRLPEKLF; cdr3_nt: TGTGCCACCTGGGATGGGCGCTTGCCGGAGAAACTCTTT
v_call: TRGV4; cdr3_length: 14; clone_size: .; j_call: TRGJ1/TRGJ2; cdr3_aa: CATWNFHNYYKKLF; cdr3_nt: TGTGCCACCTGGAATTTCCACAATTATTATAAGAAACTCTTT
v_call: TRGV4; cdr3_length: 16; clone_size: few; j_call: TRGJP1; cdr3_aa: CATWDGGNTTGWFKIF; cdr3_nt: TGTGCCACCTGGGATGGAGGGAATACCACTGGTTGGTTCAAGATATTT
v_call: TRGV2; cdr3_length: 13; clone_size: few; j_call: TRGJ1/TRGJ2; cdr3_aa: CATWDGAYYKKLF; cdr3_nt: TGTGCCACCTGGGACGGTGCTTATTATAAGAAACTCTTT
v_call: TRGV9; cdr3_length: 11; clone_size: medium-sized; j_call: TRGJ1/TRGJ2; cdr3_aa: CALWEDYKKLF; cdr3_nt: TGTGCCTTGTGGGAGGATTATAAGAAACTCTTT
v_call: TRGV9; cdr3_length: 19; clone_size: .; j_call: TRGJ1/TRGJ2; cdr3_aa: CALWEVRPVPGPLHYKKLF; cdr3_nt: TGTGCCTTGTGGGAGGTCCGACCCGTCCCTGGCCCGTTGCATTATAAGAAACTCTTT
v_call: TRGV8; cdr3_length: 13; clone_size: .; j_call: TRGJ1/TRGJ2; cdr3_aa: CATWEFNYYKKLF; cdr3_nt: TGTGCCACCTGGGAATTCAATTATTATAAGAAACTCTTT
v_call: TRGV4; cdr3_length: 14; clone_size: .; j_call: TRGJ1/TRGJ2; cdr3_aa: CATWNRNFYYKKLF; cdr3_nt: TGTGCCACCTGGAATCGGAATTTCTATTATAAGAAACTCTTT
v_call: TRGV9; cdr3_length: 12; clone_size: medium-sized; j_call: TRGJ1/TRGJ2; cdr3_aa: CALWEPLGQKLF; cdr3_nt: TGTGCCTTGTGGGAACCCTTGGGGCAGAAACTCTTT
v_call: TRGV2; cdr3_length: 14; clone_size: few; j_call: TRGJP2; cdr3_aa: CATWHYSSDWIKTF; cdr3_nt: TGTGCCACCTGGCACTATAGTAGTGATTGGATCAAGACGTTT
v_call: TRGV5; cdr3_length: 15; clone_size: few; j_call: TRGJP2; cdr3_aa: CATWDRPSSDWIKTF; cdr3_nt: TGTGCCACCTGGGACAGACCAAGTAGTGATTGGATCAAGACGTTT
v_call: TRGV3; cdr3_length: 12; clone_size: few; j_call: TRGJP2; cdr3_aa: CATWDYCRVKTF; cdr3_nt: TGTGCCACCTGGGACTATTGCAGAGTCAAGACGTTT
v_call: TRGV4; cdr3_length: 13; clone_size: few; j_call: TRGJ1/TRGJ2; cdr3_aa: CATWDGVPYKKLF; cdr3_nt: TGTGCCACCTGGGATGGCGTACCTTATAAGAAACTCTTT
v_call: TRGV4; cdr3_length: 17; clone_size: .; j_call: TRGJP2; cdr3_aa: CATWASSQNSSDWIKTF; cdr3_nt: TGTGCCACCTGGGCTTCGTCACAAAATAGTAGTGATTGGATCAAGACGTTT
v_call: TRGV9; cdr3_length: 13; clone_size: .; j_call: TRGJ1/TRGJ2; cdr3_aa: CALWEAPGVKKLF; cdr3_nt: TGTGCCTTGTGGGAGGCGCCTGGCGTTAAGAAACTCTTT
v_call: TRGV3; cdr3_length: 13; clone_size: .; j_call: TRGJ1/TRGJ2; cdr3_aa: CATWDRYHYKKLF; cdr3_nt: TGTGCCACCTGGGACAGGTATCATTATAAGAAACTCTTT
v_call: TRGV2; cdr3_length: 11; clone_size: .; j_call: TRGJP2; cdr3_aa: CATWDDWIKTF; cdr3_nt: TGTGCCACCTGGGACGATTGGATCAAGACGTTT
v_call: TRGV2; cdr3_length: 13; clone_size: .; j_call: TRGJ1/TRGJ2; cdr3_aa: CATWDGGDNKKLF; cdr3_nt: TGTGCCACCTGGGATGGGGGTGACAATAAGAAACTCTTT
v_call: TRGV2; cdr3_length: 12; clone_size: few; j_call: TRGJ1/TRGJ2; cdr3_aa: CATWDGKYKKLF; cdr3_nt: TGTGCCACCTGGGACGGGAAATATAAGAAACTCTTT
v_call: TRGV4; cdr3_length: 15; clone_size: once; j_call: TRGJ1/TRGJ2; cdr3_aa: CATWGARLPYYKKLF; cdr3_nt: TGTGCCACCTGGGGAGCCCGACTACCTTATTATAAGAAACTCTTT
v_call: TRGV3; cdr3_length: 14; clone_size: few; j_call: TRGJ1/TRGJ2; cdr3_aa: CATWDRTNYYKKLF; cdr3_nt: TGTGCCACCTGGGACAGGACTAATTATTATAAGAAACTCTTT
v_call: TRGV2; cdr3_length: 12; clone_size: few; j_call: TRGJ1/TRGJ2; cdr3_aa: CATWDGCRKKLF; cdr3_nt: TGTGCCACCTGGGACGGGTGTCGAAAGAAACTCTTT
v_call: TRGV4; cdr3_length: 16; clone_size: .; j_call: TRGJP1; cdr3_aa: CATWDGRGTTGWFKIF; cdr3_nt: TGTGCCACCTGGGATGGCCGGGGTACCACTGGTTGGTTCAAGATATTT
v_call: TRGV4; cdr3_length: 14; clone_size: few; j_call: TRGJP2; cdr3_aa: CATWNGRVDWIKTF; cdr3_nt: TGTGCCACCTGGAATGGGCGGGTTGATTGGATCAAGACGTTT
v_call: TRGV3; cdr3_length: 17; clone_size: .; j_call: TRGJ1/TRGJ2; cdr3_aa: CATWDTSWDLSYYKKLF; cdr3_nt: TGTGCCACCTGGGACACGTCGTGGGATCTTTCTTATTATAAGAAACTCTTT
v_call: TRGV9; cdr3_length: 12; clone_size: .; j_call: TRGJP2; cdr3_aa: CALWEVRGIKTF; cdr3_nt: TGTGCCTTGTGGGAGGTGCGGGGGATCAAGACGTTT
v_call: TRGV2; cdr3_length: 13; clone_size: medium-sized; j_call: TRGJ1/TRGJ2; cdr3_aa: CATWDGLDYKKLF; cdr3_nt: TGTGCCACCTGGGACGGGCTGGATTATAAGAAACTCTTT
v_call: TRGV3; cdr3_length: 11; clone_size: medium-sized; j_call: TRGJ1/TRGJ2; cdr3_aa: CATWDSYKKLF; cdr3_nt: TGTGCCACCTGGGACAGTTATAAGAAACTCTTT
v_call: TRGV2; cdr3_length: 11; clone_size: .; j_call: TRGJ1/TRGJ2; cdr3_aa: CATWDGPKKLF; cdr3_nt: TGTGCCACCTGGGACGGTCCCAAGAAACTCTTT
v_call: TRGV8; cdr3_length: 16; clone_size: few; j_call: TRGJP2; cdr3_aa: CATWDTPNSSDWIKTF; cdr3_nt: TGTGCCACCTGGGATACGCCTAATAGTAGTGATTGGATCAAGACGTTT
v_call: TRGV4; cdr3_length: 12; clone_size: .; j_call: TRGJ1/TRGJ2; cdr3_aa: CATWGLTLKKLF; cdr3_nt: TGTGCCACCTGGGGCCTGACCCTTAAGAAACTCTTT
v_call: TRGV8; cdr3_length: 13; clone_size: few; j_call: TRGJ1/TRGJ2; cdr3_aa: CATWDRLYYKKLF; cdr3_nt: TGTGCCACCTGGGATAGACTTTATTATAAGAAACTCTTT
v_call: TRGV3; cdr3_length: 16; clone_size: .; j_call: TRGJP2; cdr3_aa: CATWDTPAVGDWIKTF; cdr3_nt: TGTGCCACCTGGGACACCCCAGCGGTTGGTGATTGGATCAAGACGTTT
v_call: TRGV2; cdr3_length: 13; clone_size: .; j_call: TRGJ1/TRGJ2; cdr3_aa: CATWDWVYYKKLF; cdr3_nt: TGTGCCACCTGGGACTGGGTTTATTATAAGAAACTCTTT
v_call: TRGV9; cdr3_length: 13; clone_size: .; j_call: TRGJ1/TRGJ2; cdr3_aa: CALWELGPIKKLF; cdr3_nt: TGTGCCTTGTGGGAGCTAGGTCCCATTAAGAAACTCTTT
v_call: TRGV3; cdr3_length: 16; clone_size: few; j_call: TRGJ1/TRGJ2; cdr3_aa: CATWDRPQTTYYKKLF; cdr3_nt: TGTGCCACCTGGGACAGACCCCAAACGACATATTATAAGAAACTCTTT
v_call: TRGV2; cdr3_length: 13; clone_size: few; j_call: TRGJ1/TRGJ2; cdr3_aa: CATWESIYYKKLF; cdr3_nt: TGTGCCACCTGGGAGTCGATTTATTATAAGAAACTCTTT
v_call: TRGV9; cdr3_length: 16; clone_size: few; j_call: TRGJ1/TRGJ2; cdr3_aa: CALWEVHIPGYYKKLF; cdr3_nt: TGTGCCTTGTGGGAGGTCCATATACCGGGTTATTATAAGAAACTCTTT
v_call: TRGV8; cdr3_length: 14; clone_size: few; j_call: TRGJ1/TRGJ2; cdr3_aa: CATWTQTNYYKKLF; cdr3_nt: TGTGCCACCTGGACCCAAACGAATTATTATAAGAAACTCTTT
v_call: TRGV4; cdr3_length: 16; clone_size: .; j_call: TRGJ1/TRGJ2; cdr3_aa: CATWDGTPYSYYKKLF; cdr3_nt: TGTGCCACCTGGGATGGGACCCCGTACTCTTATTATAAGAAACTCTTT
v_call: TRGV2; cdr3_length: 11; clone_size: few; j_call: TRGJ1/TRGJ2; cdr3_aa: CATWDGPRKLF; cdr3_nt: TGTGCCACCTGGGACGGGCCTAGGAAACTCTTT
v_call: TRGV8; cdr3_length: 15; clone_size: .; j_call: TRGJP1; cdr3_aa: CATWDWGITGWFKIF; cdr3_nt: TGTGCCACCTGGGATTGGGGGATCACTGGTTGGTTCAAGATATTT
v_call: TRGV4; cdr3_length: 14; clone_size: .; j_call: TRGJP2; cdr3_aa: CATWNGQDDWIETF; cdr3_nt: TGTGCCACCTGGAATGGGCAGGATGATTGGATCGAGACGTTT
v_call: TRGV4; cdr3_length: 16; clone_size: few; j_call: TRGJP2; cdr3_aa: CATWDGPGDSDWIKTF; cdr3_nt: TGTGCCACCTGGGATGGGCCCGGGGATAGTGATTGGATCAAGACGTTT
v_call: TRGV8; cdr3_length: 11; clone_size: .; j_call: TRGJ1/TRGJ2; cdr3_aa: CATWDTNKKLF; cdr3_nt: TGTGCCACCTGGGATACCAATAAGAAACTCTTT
v_call: TRGV9; cdr3_length: 15; clone_size: .; j_call: TRGJP1; cdr3_aa: CALWECYTTGWFKIF; cdr3_nt: TGTGCCTTGTGGGAGTGTTATACCACTGGTTGGTTCAAGATATTT
v_call: TRGV9; cdr3_length: 14; clone_size: .; j_call: TRGJP1; cdr3_aa: CALWDRATGWFKIF; cdr3_nt: TGTGCCTTGTGGGACAGGGCCACTGGTTGGTTCAAGATATTT
v_call: TRGV4; cdr3_length: 14; clone_size: .; j_call: TRGJ1/TRGJ2; cdr3_aa: CATPYPPHDYKKLF; cdr3_nt: TGTGCCACCCCATACCCGCCTCACGATTATAAGAAACTCTTT
v_call: TRGV4; cdr3_length: 14; clone_size: .; j_call: TRGJP1; cdr3_aa: CATWDQTTGWFKIF; cdr3_nt: TGTGCCACCTGGGATCAAACCACTGGTTGGTTCAAGATATTT
v_call: TRGV9; cdr3_length: 12; clone_size: few; j_call: TRGJ1/TRGJ2; cdr3_aa: CALWEAHDKKLF; cdr3_nt: TGTGCCTTGTGGGAAGCCCACGATAAGAAACTCTTT
v_call: TRGV9; cdr3_length: 15; clone_size: few; j_call: TRGJ1/TRGJ2; cdr3_aa: CALWEAGPNYYKKLF; cdr3_nt: TGTGCCTTGTGGGAGGCGGGACCTAATTATTATAAGAAACTCTTT
v_call: TRGV4; cdr3_length: 13; clone_size: .; j_call: TRGJ1/TRGJ2; cdr3_aa: CATWKAQGYKKLF; cdr3_nt: TGTGCCACCTGGAAGGCCCAGGGGTATAAGAAACTCTTT
v_call: TRGV4; cdr3_length: 17; clone_size: once; j_call: TRGJ1/TRGJ2; cdr3_aa: CATWKFLQGTVYYKKLF; cdr3_nt: TGTGCCACCTGGAAGTTTCTACAAGGGACGGTTTATTATAAGAAACTCTTT
v_call: TRGV4; cdr3_length: 12; clone_size: .; j_call: TRGJ1/TRGJ2; cdr3_aa: CATWDGPLKKLF; cdr3_nt: TGTGCCACCTGGGATGGGCCACTCAAGAAACTCTTT
v_call: TRGV9; cdr3_length: 18; clone_size: .; j_call: TRGJP1; cdr3_aa: CALWEVQSRSRPCWFKIF; cdr3_nt: TGTGCCTTGTGGGAGGTGCAGAGTCGATCTCGCCCTTGTTGGTTCAAGATATTT
v_call: TRGV4; cdr3_length: 13; clone_size: .; j_call: TRGJP2; cdr3_aa: CATWDGLDWIKTF; cdr3_nt: TGTGCCACCTGGGATGGGCTCGATTGGATCAAGACGTTT